The 6 T cell receptor beta chains given below trace back to one sample, sequenced in a study of cytotoxic CD8 clonotypes in ibrutinib-treated CLL. TCRdb's table, derived via immunoSEQ multiplex PCR, lists solely in-frame clones and lacks some. The sample records roughly 180,000 clones, approximately 80% being singletons. Here the sequenced sample was PBMCs, taken after 24 months of ibrutinib treatment. These receptors all stem from a human donor with chronic lymphocytic leukemia.

The chain links TRBV7-3 to TRBJ2-1, with D possibly being TRBD2 (7 bases). Germline-derived CDR1 and CDR2 are SGHTA and FQGTGA. V was shortened by 4 bases and J by 8 bases, with 12 bases between the two germline ends. The CDR3 runs 13 residues. CDR3 protein: CASSSTGGYEQFF. The CDR3, as DNA: TGTGCCAGCAGCTCGACGGGGGGCTATGAGCAGTTCTTC.

The chain recombines TRBV5-6 with TRBJ1-1; D is ambiguous. The germline V and J ends were trimmed by 1 base and 4 bases, with 14 bases remaining between them. The CDR3 has 15 residues. Per germline, CDR1 SGHDT and CDR2 YYEEEE. The CDR3 loop is CASSLSWIMTTEAFF. The CDR3 DNA reads as TGTGCCAGCAGCTTGTCCTGGATTATGACCACTGAAGCTTTCTTT. Supplemented by reference TRBV5-6 and TRBJ1-1, the full variable domain reads DAGVTQSPTHLIKTRGQQVTLRCSPKSGHDTVSWYQQALGQGPQFIFQYYEEEERQRGNFPDRFSGHQFPNYSSELNVNALLLGDSALYLCASSLSWIMTTEAFFGQGTRLTVV.

The chain joins TRBV6-5 to TRBJ1-5, with TRBD1 as a possible D gene (5 bases). The V end lost 6 bases, the J end lost 3 bases, and 9 bases lay between the germline ends. This CDR3 has 13 residues. Germline V gives CDR1 MNHEY, CDR2 SVGAGI. CDR3 coding DNA: TGTGCCAGCAGGGGGCTGGTCAATCAGCCCCAGCATTTT. Translated, it gives CASRGLVNQPQHF.

A single count supports this clone. The CDR3 here is CASSGSTLSTSGRALNEQFF. CDR3 DNA: TGTGCCAGCAGTGGATCAACCCTTTCTACTAGCGGGAGGGCCCTCAATGAGCAGTTCTTC. J is TRBJ2-1 and V is TRBV2; 13 bases map to TRBD2. Germline V gene data show CDR1 as SNHLY and CDR2 as FYNNEI. J was trimmed by 6 bases and V by 4 bases; bases with no gene match: 18. The CDR3 covers 20 residues.

This rearrangement joins TRBV11-3 to TRBJ1-3; D ambiguous. Germline values: CDR1 SGHNT, CDR2 YENEEA. With 0 bases removed from V and 0 bases from J, the gap between germline ends came to 6 bases. This CDR3 is 15 amino acids long. CDR3 protein: CASSLDGSSGNTIYF. CDR3 bases: TGTGCCAGCAGCTTAGATGGATCCTCTGGAAACACCATATATTTT.

This chain joins TRBV7-8 and TRBJ1-1; D is undetermined. Trimming removed 6 bases at V and 0 bases at J, with 8 bases between. This CDR3 contains 13 residues. Germline V gene lookup returns CDR1 SGHVS and CDR2 FQNEAQ. The CDR3 spells CASREFMNTEAFF. The CDR3 region has the DNA TGTGCCAGCAGGGAGTTCATGAACACTGAAGCTTTCTTT.